The present T cell receptor (beta chain) was sequenced within a study of T cell responses to AZD1222 COVID-19 vaccine. Using immunoSEQ multiplex PCR, the repertoire was profiled, and TCRdb retains in-frame clones only, with some absent. This table holds some 150,000 clones, roughly 90% found once. The J segment lost 10 bases and the V segment lost 7 bases, leaving 14 bases of the junction unmatched. The germline V gene has CDR1 SGHTA and CDR2 FQGNSA. The CDR3 runs 14 residues. This receptor was obtained from an adult in good health. Source: peripheral blood, taken on day 0 of AZD1222 vaccination. This chain joins TRBV7-2 and TRBJ2-7; 9 nucleotides agree with TRBD2. Written as DNA, the CDR3 is TGTGCCAGCACCGGAGGGCTAGCGGGGAGCTTCCAGTACTTC. Translated, it gives CASTGGLAGSFQYF.